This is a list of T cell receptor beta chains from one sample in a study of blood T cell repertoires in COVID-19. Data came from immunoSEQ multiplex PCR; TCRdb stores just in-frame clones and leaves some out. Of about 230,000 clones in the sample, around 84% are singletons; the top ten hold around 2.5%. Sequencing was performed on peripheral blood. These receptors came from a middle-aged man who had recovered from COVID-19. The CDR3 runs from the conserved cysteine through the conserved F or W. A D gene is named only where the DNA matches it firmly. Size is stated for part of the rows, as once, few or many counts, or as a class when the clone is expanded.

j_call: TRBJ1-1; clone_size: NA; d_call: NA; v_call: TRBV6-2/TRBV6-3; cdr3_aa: CASSYSRMGGENTEAFF; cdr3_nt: TGTGCCAGCAGTTACTCGAGAATGGGGGGGGAGAACACTGAAGCTTTCTTT
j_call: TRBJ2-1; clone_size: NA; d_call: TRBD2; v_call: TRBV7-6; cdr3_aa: CASSLSGGPYNEQFF; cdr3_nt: TGTGCCAGCAGCTTATCGGGGGGGCCCTACAATGAGCAGTTCTTC
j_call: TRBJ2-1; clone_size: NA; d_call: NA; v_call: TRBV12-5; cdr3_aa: CASGYKRNEQFF; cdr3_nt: TGTGCTAGTGGATATAAGCGAAATGAGCAGTTCTTC
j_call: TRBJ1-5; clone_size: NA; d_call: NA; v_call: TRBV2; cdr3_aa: CASSAYSSRQPQHF; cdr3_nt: TGTGCCAGCAGTGCATACTCGTCCCGGCAGCCCCAGCATTTT
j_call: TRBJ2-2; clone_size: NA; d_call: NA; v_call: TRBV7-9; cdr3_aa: CASSLLRGGTGELFF; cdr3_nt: TGTGCCAGCAGCTTACTTAGAGGGGGCACCGGGGAGCTGTTTTTT
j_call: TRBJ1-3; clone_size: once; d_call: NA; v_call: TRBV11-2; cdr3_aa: CASSLGVSGNTIYF; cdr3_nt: TGTGCCAGCAGCTTGGGAGTCTCTGGAAACACCATATATTTT
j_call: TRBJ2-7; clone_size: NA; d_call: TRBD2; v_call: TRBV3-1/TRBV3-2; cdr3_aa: CASSQGLAASYEQYF; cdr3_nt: TGTGCCAGCAGCCAAGGACTAGCGGCTTCCTACGAGCAGTACTTC
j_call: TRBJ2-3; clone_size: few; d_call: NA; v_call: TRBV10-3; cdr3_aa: CAIGATSTDTQYF; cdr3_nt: TGTGCCATCGGGGCAACTAGCACAGATACGCAGTATTTT
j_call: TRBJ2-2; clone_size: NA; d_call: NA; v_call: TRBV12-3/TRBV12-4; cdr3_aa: CASTGGTGELFF; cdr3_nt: TGTGCCAGCACCGGAGGGACCGGGGAGCTGTTTTTT
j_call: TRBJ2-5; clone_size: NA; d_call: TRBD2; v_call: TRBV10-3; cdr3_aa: CAIRGEGQETQYF; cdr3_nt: TGTGCCATCAGGGGGGAGGGGCAAGAGACCCAGTACTTC
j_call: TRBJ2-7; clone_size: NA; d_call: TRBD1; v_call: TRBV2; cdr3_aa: CASRPRTGKSYEQYF; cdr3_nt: TGTGCCAGCAGACCTCGGACAGGGAAATCCTACGAGCAGTACTTC
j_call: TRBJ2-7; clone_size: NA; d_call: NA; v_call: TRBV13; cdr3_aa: CASRYSLAGYEQYF; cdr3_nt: TGTGCCAGCAGGTATTCGCTAGCCGGCTACGAGCAGTACTTC
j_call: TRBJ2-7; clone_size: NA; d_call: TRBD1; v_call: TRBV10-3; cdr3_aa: CAISAGQGYEQYF; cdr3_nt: TGTGCCATCAGTGCGGGACAGGGGTACGAGCAGTACTTC
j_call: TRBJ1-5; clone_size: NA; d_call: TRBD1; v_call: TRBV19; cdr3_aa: CASSTLGQTNQPQHF; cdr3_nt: TGTGCCAGTAGTACCCTGGGACAGACCAATCAGCCCCAGCATTTT
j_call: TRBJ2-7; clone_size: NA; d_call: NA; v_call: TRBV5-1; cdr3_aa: CASSLTSGSSEQYF; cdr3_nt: TGCGCCAGCAGCTTGACATCGGGGTCCTCCGAGCAGTACTTC
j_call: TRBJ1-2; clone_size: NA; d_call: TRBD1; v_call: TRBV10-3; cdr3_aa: CASEDPDRGGYTF; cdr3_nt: TGTGCCTCCGAGGATCCGGACAGGGGAGGCTACACCTTC
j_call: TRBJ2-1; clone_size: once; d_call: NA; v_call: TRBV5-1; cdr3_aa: CASSKAVRTENNEQFF; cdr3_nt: TGCGCCAGCAGCAAAGCAGTGAGAACAGAGAACAATGAGCAGTTCTTC
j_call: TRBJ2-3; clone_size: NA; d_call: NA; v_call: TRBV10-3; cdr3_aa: CAIRPGQSTDTQYF; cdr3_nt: TGTGCCATCAGACCAGGACAGTCCACAGATACGCAGTATTTT
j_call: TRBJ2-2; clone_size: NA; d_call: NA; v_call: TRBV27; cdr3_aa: CASSPADGTGELFF; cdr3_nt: TGTGCCAGCTCCCCAGCGGACGGAACCGGGGAGCTGTTTTTT
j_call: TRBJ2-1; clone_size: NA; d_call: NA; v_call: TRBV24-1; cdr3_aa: CATSDLRQGNEQFF; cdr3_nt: TGTGCCACCAGTGACTTGAGGCAGGGCAATGAGCAGTTCTTC
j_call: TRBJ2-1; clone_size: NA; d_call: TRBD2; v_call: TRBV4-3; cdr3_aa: CASSQEEWGLACYNEQFF; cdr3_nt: TGCGCCAGCAGCCAAGAGGAATGGGGACTAGCGTGTTACAATGAGCAGTTCTTC
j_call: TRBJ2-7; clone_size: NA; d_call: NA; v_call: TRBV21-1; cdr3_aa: CASSNVSPPVGTGGYEQYF; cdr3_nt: TGTGCCAGCAGCAATGTAAGTCCCCCGGTCGGGACAGGGGGCTACGAGCAGTACTTC
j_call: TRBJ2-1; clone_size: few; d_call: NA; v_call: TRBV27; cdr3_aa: CASSSSTESNRPNEQFF; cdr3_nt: TGTGCCAGCAGTTCCTCGACAGAATCCAACCGCCCCAATGAGCAGTTCTTC
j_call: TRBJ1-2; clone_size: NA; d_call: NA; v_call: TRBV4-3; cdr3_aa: CASSQGRNYGYTF; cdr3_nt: TGCGCCAGCAGCCAAGGCAGGAACTATGGCTACACCTTC
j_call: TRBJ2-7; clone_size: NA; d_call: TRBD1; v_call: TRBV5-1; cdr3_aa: CASSRWDSTYEQYF; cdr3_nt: TGCGCCAGCAGCAGATGGGACAGCACCTACGAGCAGTACTTC
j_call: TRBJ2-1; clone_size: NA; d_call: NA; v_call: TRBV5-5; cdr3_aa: CASSLMGDEQFF; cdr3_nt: TGTGCCAGCAGCTTGATGGGCGATGAGCAGTTCTTC
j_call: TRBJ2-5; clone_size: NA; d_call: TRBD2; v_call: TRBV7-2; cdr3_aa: CASSLPPGLATAGTQYF; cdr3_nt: TGTGCCAGCAGCCTCCCGCCGGGACTAGCGACAGCGGGGACCCAGTACTTC
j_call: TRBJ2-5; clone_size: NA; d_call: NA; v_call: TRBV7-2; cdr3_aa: CASSSGGEGTQYF; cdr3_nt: TGTGCCAGCAGCTCGGGTGGAGAGGGGACCCAGTACTTC
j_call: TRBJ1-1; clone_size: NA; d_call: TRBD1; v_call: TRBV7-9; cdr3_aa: CASDRGPNTEAFF; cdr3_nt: TGTGCCAGCGACAGGGGGCCGAACACTGAAGCTTTCTTT
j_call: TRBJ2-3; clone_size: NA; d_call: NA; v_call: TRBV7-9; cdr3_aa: CASSLVLDRGSDTQYF; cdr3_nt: TGTGCCAGCAGCTTAGTTCTGGACCGGGGGTCGGATACGCAGTATTTT
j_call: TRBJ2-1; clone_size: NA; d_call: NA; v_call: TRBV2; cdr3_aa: CATPGPTNKNEQFF; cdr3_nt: TGTGCCACCCCAGGCCCCACCAACAAAAATGAGCAGTTCTTC
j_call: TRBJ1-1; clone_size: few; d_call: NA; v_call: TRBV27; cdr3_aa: CASSWTGLHTEAFF; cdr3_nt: TGTGCCAGCAGTTGGACTGGGCTGCACACTGAAGCTTTCTTT
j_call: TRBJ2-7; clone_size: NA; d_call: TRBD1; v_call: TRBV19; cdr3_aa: CASSIGSSGQTYEQYF; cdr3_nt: TGTGCCAGTAGTATAGGCTCGTCGGGACAGACCTACGAGCAGTACTTC
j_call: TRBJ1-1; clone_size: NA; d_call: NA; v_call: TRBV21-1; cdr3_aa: CASTKTEQGRAFF; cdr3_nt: TGTGCCAGCACTAAAACGGAACAGGGAAGAGCTTTCTTT
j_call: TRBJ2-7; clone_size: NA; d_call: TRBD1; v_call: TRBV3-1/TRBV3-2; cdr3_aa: CASAGTGRVIEQYF; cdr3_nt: TGTGCCAGCGCCGGGACAGGCCGGGTTATAGAGCAGTACTTC
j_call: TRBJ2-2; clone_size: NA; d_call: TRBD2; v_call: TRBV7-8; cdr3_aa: CASSIASGSFGGELFF; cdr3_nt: TGTGCCAGCAGCATTGCTAGCGGGAGTTTCGGCGGGGAGCTGTTTTTT
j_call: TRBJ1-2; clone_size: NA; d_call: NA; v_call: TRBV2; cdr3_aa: CASKAGHGYTF; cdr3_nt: TGTGCCAGCAAGGCAGGTCATGGCTACACCTTC
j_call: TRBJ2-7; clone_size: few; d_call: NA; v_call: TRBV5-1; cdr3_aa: CASSFNSGIYEQYF; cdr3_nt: TGCGCCAGCAGCTTTAATTCGGGGATCTACGAGCAGTACTTC
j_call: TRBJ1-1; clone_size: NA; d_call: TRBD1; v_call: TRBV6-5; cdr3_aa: CASRKTQGGNTEAFF; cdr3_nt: TGTGCCAGCAGAAAAACACAGGGGGGGAACACTGAAGCTTTCTTT
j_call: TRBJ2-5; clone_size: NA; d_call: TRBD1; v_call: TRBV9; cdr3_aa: CASSIGQGPTGETQYF; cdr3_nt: TGTGCCAGCAGCATAGGACAGGGGCCTACGGGGGAGACCCAGTACTTC
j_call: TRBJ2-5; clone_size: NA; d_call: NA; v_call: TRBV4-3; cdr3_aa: CASSQEVGSETQYF; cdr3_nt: TGCGCCAGCAGCCAAGAGGTCGGTTCAGAGACCCAGTACTTC
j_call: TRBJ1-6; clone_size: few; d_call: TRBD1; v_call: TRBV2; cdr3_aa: CASSRDSSYNSPLHF; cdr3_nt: TGTGCCAGCAGTCGGGACAGCTCCTATAATTCACCCCTCCACTTT
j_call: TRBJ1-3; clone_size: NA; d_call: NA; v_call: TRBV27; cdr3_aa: CASSAISSGNTIYF; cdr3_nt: TGTGCCAGCAGCGCGATTAGCTCTGGAAACACCATATATTTT
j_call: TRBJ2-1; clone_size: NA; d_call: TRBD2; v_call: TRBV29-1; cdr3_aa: CSVLSGRDNEQFF; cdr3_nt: TGCAGCGTTCTTAGCGGGAGGGACAATGAGCAGTTCTTC
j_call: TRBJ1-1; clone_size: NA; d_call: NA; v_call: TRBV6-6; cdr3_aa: CASSLPGGNTEAFF; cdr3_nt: TGTGCCAGCAGTCTCCCCGGCGGGAACACTGAAGCTTTCTTT
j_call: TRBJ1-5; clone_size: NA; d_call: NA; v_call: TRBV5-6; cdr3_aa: CASSRDRQQPQHF; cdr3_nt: TGTGCCAGCAGTCGTGACAGGCAACAGCCCCAGCATTTT
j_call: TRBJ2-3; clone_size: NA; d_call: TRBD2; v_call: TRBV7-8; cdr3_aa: CASSRAGGSDTQYF; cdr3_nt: TGTGCCAGCAGCCGAGCGGGAGGTTCCGATACGCAGTATTTT
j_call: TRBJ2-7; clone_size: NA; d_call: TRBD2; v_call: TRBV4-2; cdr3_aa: CASSQGLAATYEQYF; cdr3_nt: TGTGCCAGCAGCCAAGGACTAGCGGCGACCTACGAGCAGTACTTC
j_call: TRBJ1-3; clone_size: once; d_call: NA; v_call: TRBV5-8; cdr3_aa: CASTLRGGQIYF; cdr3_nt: TGTGCCAGCACCCTCAGGGGCGGACAGATATATTTT
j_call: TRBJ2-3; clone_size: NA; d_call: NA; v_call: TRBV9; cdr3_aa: CASSPRRGVRAGTDTQYF; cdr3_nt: TGTGCCAGCAGCCCTCGGAGGGGAGTGAGGGCTGGCACAGATACGCAGTATTTT
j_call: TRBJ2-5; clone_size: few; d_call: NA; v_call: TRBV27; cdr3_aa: CASSFWSGGKEETQYF; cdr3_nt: TGTGCCAGCAGTTTCTGGTCCGGCGGGAAAGAAGAGACCCAGTACTTC
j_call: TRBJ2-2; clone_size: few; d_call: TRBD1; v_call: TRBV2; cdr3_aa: CAVRQGVRTGELFF; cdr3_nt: TGTGCCGTACGACAGGGGGTGCGAACCGGGGAGCTGTTTTTT
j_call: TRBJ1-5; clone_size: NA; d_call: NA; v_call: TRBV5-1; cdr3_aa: CASSLMGAEGNQPQHF; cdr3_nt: TGCGCCAGCAGCTTGATGGGGGCTGAAGGCAATCAGCCCCAGCATTTT
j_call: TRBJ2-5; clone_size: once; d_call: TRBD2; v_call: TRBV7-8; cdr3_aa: CASSPLAGDGETQYF; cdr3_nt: TGTGCCAGCAGCCCTTTAGCGGGGGATGGGGAGACCCAGTACTTC
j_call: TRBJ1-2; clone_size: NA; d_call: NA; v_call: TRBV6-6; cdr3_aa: CASRSGRGDSNYGYTF; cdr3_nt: TGTGCCAGCAGGAGCGGGAGGGGCGATTCTAACTATGGCTACACCTTC
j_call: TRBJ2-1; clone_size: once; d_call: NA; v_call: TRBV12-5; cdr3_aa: CASGLVGGENEQFF; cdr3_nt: TGTGCTAGTGGTTTAGTGGGCGGGGAGAATGAGCAGTTCTTC
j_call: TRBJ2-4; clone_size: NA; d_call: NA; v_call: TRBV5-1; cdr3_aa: CASSFGAKNIQYF; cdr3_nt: TGCGCCAGCAGCTTCGGGGCCAAAAACATTCAGTACTTC
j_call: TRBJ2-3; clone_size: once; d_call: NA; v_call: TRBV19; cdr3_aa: CASNPRVERTDTQYF; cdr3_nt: TGTGCCAGTAACCCCCGGGTAGAAAGGACAGATACGCAGTATTTT